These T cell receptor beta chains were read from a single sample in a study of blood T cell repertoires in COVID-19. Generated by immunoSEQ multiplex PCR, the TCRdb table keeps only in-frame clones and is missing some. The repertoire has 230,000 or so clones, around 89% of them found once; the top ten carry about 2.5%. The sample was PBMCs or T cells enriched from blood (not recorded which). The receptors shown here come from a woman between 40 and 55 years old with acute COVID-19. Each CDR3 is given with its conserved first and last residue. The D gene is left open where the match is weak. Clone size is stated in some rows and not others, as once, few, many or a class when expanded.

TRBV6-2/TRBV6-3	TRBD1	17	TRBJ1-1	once	CASSYPGQGLMNTEAFF	TGTGCCAGCAGTTATCCGGGACAGGGTCTCATGAACACTGAAGCTTTCTTT
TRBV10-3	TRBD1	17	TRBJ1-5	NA	CAISAEQGGYSNQPQHF	TGTGCCATCAGTGCCGAACAGGGGGGTTATAGCAATCAGCCCCAGCATTTT
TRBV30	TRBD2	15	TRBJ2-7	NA	CAWSVGSGAFYEQYF	TGTGCCTGGAGTGTTGGTAGCGGGGCCTTCTACGAGCAGTACTTC
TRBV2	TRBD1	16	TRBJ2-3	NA	CASRPPRDRVTDTQYF	TGTGCCAGCAGGCCCCCCCGGGACAGGGTCACAGATACGCAGTATTTT
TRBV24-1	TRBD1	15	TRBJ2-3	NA	CATSDPGQGTDTQYF	TGTGCCACCAGTGATCCGGGACAGGGAACAGATACGCAGTATTTT
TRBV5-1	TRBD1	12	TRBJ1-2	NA	CATGDSPYGYTF	TGCGCCACTGGGGACAGTCCATATGGCTACACCTTC
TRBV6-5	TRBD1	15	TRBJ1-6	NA	CASSYSGQYNSPLHF	TGTGCCAGCAGTTACTCGGGACAGTATAATTCACCCCTCCACTTT
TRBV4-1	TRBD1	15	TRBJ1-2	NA	CASSQEDRGYYGYTF	TGCGCCAGCAGCCAAGAGGACAGGGGGTACTATGGCTACACCTTC
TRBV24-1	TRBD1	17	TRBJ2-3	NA	CATSDGGQGVRTDTQYF	TGTGCCACCAGTGACGGGGGACAGGGGGTAAGGACAGATACGCAGTATTTT
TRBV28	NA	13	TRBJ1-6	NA	CASSLLILESLHF	TGTGCCAGCAGTTTATTGATCCTCGAGAGCCTCCACTTT
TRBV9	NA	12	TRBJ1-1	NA	CASGGRNTEAFF	TGTGCCAGCGGGGGGAGGAACACTGAAGCTTTCTTT
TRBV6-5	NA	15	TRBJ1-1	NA	CASSYRGEGWTEAFF	TGTGCCAGCAGTTACCGAGGGGAGGGGTGGACTGAAGCTTTCTTT
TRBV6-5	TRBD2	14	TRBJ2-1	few	CASRSSGGLGEQFF	TGTGCCAGCAGATCCAGCGGGGGGTTAGGTGAGCAGTTCTTC
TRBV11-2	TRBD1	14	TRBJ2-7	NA	CASSFLDRAHEQYF	TGTGCCAGCAGCTTTCTGGACAGGGCCCACGAGCAGTACTTC
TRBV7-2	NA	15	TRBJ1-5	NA	CASSITGSSNQPQHF	TGTGCCAGCAGTATTACAGGGAGCAGCAATCAGCCCCAGCATTTT
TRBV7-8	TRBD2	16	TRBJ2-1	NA	CASSPLTSGGDNEQFF	TGTGCCAGCAGCCCCCTGACTAGCGGGGGTGACAATGAGCAGTTCTTC
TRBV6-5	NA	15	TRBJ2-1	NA	CASTYKGSPDNEQFF	TGTGCCAGCACCTACAAAGGGAGTCCCGACAATGAGCAGTTCTTC
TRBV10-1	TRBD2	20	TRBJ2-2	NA	CASNEHLPGLAGGWAGELFF	TGCGCCAGCAATGAACACCTTCCGGGACTAGCGGGAGGTTGGGCCGGGGAGCTGTTTTTT
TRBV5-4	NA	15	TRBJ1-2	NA	CASRVQGGGNYGYTF	TGTGCCAGCAGGGTCCAAGGGGGGGGTAACTATGGCTACACCTTC
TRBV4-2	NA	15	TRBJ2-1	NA	CASSQVGELYNEQFF	TGTGCCAGCAGCCAAGTAGGAGAGCTGTACAATGAGCAGTTCTTC
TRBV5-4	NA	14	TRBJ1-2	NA	CASSLAGRDYGYTF	TGTGCCAGCAGCTTGGCCGGGAGGGACTATGGCTACACCTTC
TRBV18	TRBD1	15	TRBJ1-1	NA	CASSPPTGATTEAFF	TGTGCCAGCTCACCACCGACAGGGGCGACCACTGAAGCTTTCTTT
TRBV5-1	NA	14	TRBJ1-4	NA	CASSLGGLGEKLFF	TGCGCCAGCAGCTTGGGCGGTCTTGGGGAAAAACTGTTTTTT
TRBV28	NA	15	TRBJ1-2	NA	CASSIGGQGNYGYTF	TGTGCCAGCAGTATCGGGGGGCAGGGGAACTATGGCTACACCTTC
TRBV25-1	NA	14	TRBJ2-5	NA	CASSSSGPGETQYF	TGTGCCAGCAGCTCATCCGGTCCAGGGGAGACCCAGTACTTC
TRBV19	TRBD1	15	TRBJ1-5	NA	CASSAGQGPNQPQHF	TGTGCCAGTAGTGCAGGACAGGGGCCCAATCAGCCCCAGCATTTT
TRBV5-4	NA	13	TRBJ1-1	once	CASSGDLRGTAFF	TGTGCCAGCAGCGGGGATTTACGGGGGACAGCTTTCTTT
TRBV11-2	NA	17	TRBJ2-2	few	CASSPYFGGSDTGELFF	TGTGCCAGCAGCCCCTACTTTGGAGGGAGTGACACCGGGGAGCTGTTTTTT
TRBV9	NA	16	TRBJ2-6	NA	CASSVGVGSGANVLTF	TGTGCCAGCAGCGTAGGCGTCGGCTCTGGGGCCAACGTCCTGACTTTC
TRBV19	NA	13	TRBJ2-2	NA	CASSITGAGELFF	TGTGCCAGTAGTATAACAGGCGCCGGGGAGCTGTTTTTT
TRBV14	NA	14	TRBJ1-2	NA	CASSQDRGGGGYTF	TGTGCCAGCAGCCAAGATCGGGGGGGTGGAGGCTACACCTTC
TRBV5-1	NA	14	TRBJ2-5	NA	CASRLAVTQETQYF	TGCGCCAGCAGGTTGGCTGTAACACAAGAGACCCAGTACTTC
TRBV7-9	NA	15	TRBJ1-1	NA	CASSRGGQANTEAFF	TGTGCCAGCAGCCGGGGGGGCCAAGCGAACACTGAAGCTTTCTTT
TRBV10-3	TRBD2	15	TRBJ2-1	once	CAISPERESGNEQFF	TGTGCCATCAGTCCCGAGCGGGAGTCCGGCAATGAGCAGTTCTTC
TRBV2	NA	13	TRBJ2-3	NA	CASSELATDTQYF	TGTGCCAGCAGTGAACTAGCGACAGATACGCAGTATTTT
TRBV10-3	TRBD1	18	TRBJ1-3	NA	CAISESRAQGVSGNTIYF	TGTGCCATCAGTGAGTCGAGAGCACAGGGGGTATCCGGAAACACCATATATTTT
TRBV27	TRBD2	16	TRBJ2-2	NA	CASSKAGRQNTGELFF	TGTGCCAGCAGTAAAGCGGGGAGACAGAACACCGGGGAGCTGTTTTTT
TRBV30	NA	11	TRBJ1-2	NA	CAWERGYGYTF	TGTGCCTGGGAAAGGGGGTATGGCTACACCTTC
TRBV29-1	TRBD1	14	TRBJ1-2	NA	CSVSAGQENYGYTF	TGCAGCGTTTCCGCGGGACAGGAGAACTATGGCTACACCTTC
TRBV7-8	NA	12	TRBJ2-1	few	CASSHNDNEQFF	TGTGCCAGCAGCCACAATGACAATGAGCAGTTCTTC
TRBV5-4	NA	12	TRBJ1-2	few	CASSLDGVGYTF	TGTGCCAGCAGCTTGGACGGGGTCGGCTACACCTTC
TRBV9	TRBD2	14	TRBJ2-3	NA	CASSETTSAASQYF	TGTGCCAGCAGCGAAACGACTAGCGCCGCCTCGCAGTATTTT
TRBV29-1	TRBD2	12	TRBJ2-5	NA	CSVWTRSETQYF	TGCAGCGTCTGGACTAGATCGGAGACCCAGTACTTC
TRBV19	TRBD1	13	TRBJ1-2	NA	CASQETGMGGYTF	TGTGCCAGCCAAGAGACAGGGATGGGTGGCTACACCTTC
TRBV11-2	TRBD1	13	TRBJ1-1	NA	CASSPAGTGRTFF	TGTGCCAGCAGCCCAGCGGGGACAGGTAGGACTTTCTTT
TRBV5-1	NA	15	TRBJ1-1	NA	CASSLDGGPNTEAFF	TGCGCCAGCAGCTTGGATGGGGGCCCGAACACTGAAGCTTTCTTT
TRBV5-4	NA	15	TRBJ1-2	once	CASSPARTANYGYTF	TGTGCCAGCAGCCCCGCCCGGACAGCCAACTATGGCTACACCTTC